One sample yielded the 26 T cell receptor beta chains listed below, sequenced in a study of blood T cell repertoires in COVID-19. TCRdb's table, derived via immunoSEQ multiplex PCR, lists solely in-frame clones and lacks some. The sample yields about 56,000 clones, just under 75% seen once. Material for sequencing was peripheral blood. These receptors were taken from a woman aged 70-85 years with COVID-19, enrolled during active disease.

CDR3: CASTPLDTFSGNTIYF. In DNA, the CDR3 is TGTGCCAGCACTCCTTTGGACACATTCTCTGGAAACACCATATATTTT. This chain connects TRBV9 to TRBJ1-3; weak D call: TRBD1 (5 bases). CDR3 length equals 16 residues. Per the germline V gene, CDR1 is SGDLS and CDR2 is YYNGEE. Trimming shortened V by 6 bases and J by 0 bases, and 16 bases separated the two germline ends.

J is TRBJ2-7 and V is TRBV7-6, with 8 bases lining up with TRBD1. Losses at the gene ends were 5 bases for V and 6 bases for J; bases not matched to a gene: 9. CDR3 length: 14 residues. Germline CDR1 reads SGHVS; CDR2 reads FNYEAQ. Here the CDR3 DNA reads TGTGCCAGCAGCGCCCGAACGACAGGGGCCGAGCAGTACGTC. It is translated as CASSARTTGAEQYV.

This rearrangement joins TRBV7-2 to TRBJ2-1; TRBD2 might be the D (6 bases). Trimming pared 2 bases from V and 3 bases from J, leaving 11 bases between. The germline V gene has CDR1 SGHTA and CDR2 FQGNSA. The CDR3 loop spans 15 amino acids. The CDR3 DNA is TGTGCCAGCAGCTTACGGGACTGGAGCTACAATGAGCAGTTCTTC. It translates to CASSLRDWSYNEQFF.

The chain couples TRBV5-1 to TRBJ1-6; D is perhaps TRBD1 (6 bases). CDR1 is SGHRS, CDR2 YFSETQ, per germline. CDR3 length: 15 amino acids. V lost 0 bases and J 10 bases, leaving 14 bases between the germline ends. The CDR3 region is CASSLVGQQESPLHF. For the CDR3, the DNA is TGCGCCAGCAGCTTGGTCGGACAGCAAGAATCACCCCTCCACTTT.

J is TRBJ2-7 and V is TRBV19; the match to TRBD1 covers 12 bases. The CDR3 is 14 amino acids. CDR1 and CDR2 (germline): LNHDA, SQIVND (reference sequence). J lost 7 bases, V lost 6 bases, and 7 bases had no gene match. The CDR3 DNA reads as TGTGCCAGTAGGACGGGACAGGGGGCTGGGGAGCAGTACTTC. This sequence encodes CASRTGQGAGEQYF.

This chain uses TRBV2 with TRBJ1-5; maybe TRBD1 (5 bases). Germline V lookup: CDR1 SNHLY, CDR2 FYNNEI. This CDR3 spans 13 amino acids. Trimming cost V 7 bases and J 3 bases, with 10 bases left between them. CDR3 loop: CASNRNSNQPQHF. CDR3 sequence (DNA): TGTGCCAGCAACAGGAACTCCAATCAGCCCCAGCATTTT.

This clone showed up just a few times. This chain uses TRBV19 with TRBJ2-7, with a possible D match to TRBD2 (5 bases). From germline, CDR1 is LNHDA and CDR2 SQIVND (reference sequence). This CDR3 has 14 residues. Trimming removed 3 bases at V and 0 bases at J, with 9 bases between. In DNA, the CDR3 is TGTGCCAGTAGTATCGGGGTCAGCTCCTACGAGCAGTACTTC. This codes for CASSIGVSSYEQYF. The entire variable domain, with the rest obtained from reference TRBV19 and TRBJ2-7, is as follows: DGGITQSPKYLFRKEGQNVTLSCEQNLNHDAMYWYRQDPGQGLRLIYYSQIVNDFQKGDIAEGYSVSREKKESFPLTVTSAQKNPTAFYLCASSIGVSSYEQYFGPGTRLTVT.

V usage is TRBV19 and J usage is TRBJ2-3; 7 nucleotides agree with TRBD2. With V trimmed by 3 bases and J by 8 bases, 11 bases remained unmatched. The CDR3 loop spans 15 amino acids. Looked up from germline, CDR1 is LNHDA and CDR2 is SQIVND (reference sequence). As DNA, the CDR3 is TGTGCCAGTAGTATGAGCGGGGCCCCCGTCGGTACGCAGTATTTT. This translates into CASSMSGAPVGTQYF. Variable domain in full (rest from reference TRBV19 and TRBJ2-3): DGGITQSPKYLFRKEGQNVTLSCEQNLNHDAMYWYRQDPGQGLRLIYYSQIVNDFQKGDIAEGYSVSREKKESFPLTVTSAQKNPTAFYLCASSMSGAPVGTQYFGPGTRLTVL.

This clone was observed a few times. The chain uses TRBV10-3 and TRBJ2-2; 14 bases align to TRBD2. J gave up 8 bases and V 6 bases, and 8 bases lay outside the gene matches. The germline V gene encodes CDR1 ENHRY and CDR2 SYGVKD. This CDR3 region has 16 residues. The CDR3 protein is CAISPGTSGRDGELFF. The CDR3 nucleotides are TGTGCCATCAGCCCCGGGACTAGCGGGAGAGATGGGGAGCTGTTTTTT.

This chain joins TRBV25-1 and TRBJ2-1, with a possible D match to TRBD2 (5 bases). V was cut by 1 base and J by 14 bases, with 15 bases left in between. CDR1 and CDR2 (germline): MGHDK, SYGVNS. CDR3 size: 13 residues. The CDR3 DNA is TGTGCCAGCAGTGAATCTGTACTAGGGCCCGAGTTCTTC. Protein sequence: CASSESVLGPEFF.

The table lists this clone with a few counts. The gene calls are TRBV19 and TRBJ2-7; TRBD2 matches 8 bases. Germline V gene sequence: CDR1 LNHDA, CDR2 SQIVND (reference sequence). With V trimmed by 6 bases and J by 2 bases, 18 bases remained unmatched. This CDR3 spans 18 amino acids. CDR3 sequence reads: CASSPHSSYSGAPYEQYF. CDR3 in DNA: TGTGCCAGTAGCCCCCATTCATCTTATAGCGGGGCGCCCTACGAGCAGTACTTC.

In this sample, this clone turned up a few times. The genes are TRBV4-2 and TRBJ2-6; D may be TRBD1 (6 bases). Germline assignment: CDR1 LGHNA and CDR2 YNFKEQ. The CDR3 runs to 16 residues. Trimming cost V 7 bases and J 0 bases, with 13 bases left between them. The CDR3, as DNA: TGTGCCAGCACCCGGGACATCCTCTCTGGGGCCAACGTCCTGACTTTC. As protein: CASTRDILSGANVLTF.

This clone was observed a few times. The rearrangement uses TRBV18 and TRBJ2-5; 9 bases line up with TRBD1. This CDR3 has 13 residues. Germline V gene sequence: CDR1 KGHSH, CDR2 LQKENI. The trim removed 3 bases at V and 4 bases at J, leaving 0 bases unmatched. The CDR3 spells CASSPGQGETQYF. Here the CDR3 DNA reads TGTGCCAGCTCACCGGGACAGGGAGAGACCCAGTACTTC. Looking up the rest from reference TRBV18 and TRBJ2-5 gives the full variable domain: NAGVMQNPRHLVRRRGQEARLRCSPMKGHSHVYWYRQLPEEGLKFMVYLQKENIIDESGMPKERFSAEFPKEGPSILRIQQVVRGDSAAYFCASSPGQGETQYFGPGTRLLVL.

In this sample, this clone turned up a few times. The chain links TRBV5-1 to TRBJ2-1; 10 bases fit TRBD1. Germline V lookup: CDR1 SGHRS, CDR2 YFSETQ. The ends lost 5 bases at V and 4 bases at J; junction bases unmatched: 6. CDR3 length: 15 amino acids. CDR3 residues: CASRGQGLWYNEQFF. CDR3 nucleotides: TGCGCCAGCAGGGGACAGGGGTTATGGTACAATGAGCAGTTCTTC.

The gene calls are TRBV6-6 and TRBJ1-5; the D gene is possibly TRBD1 (6 bases). The CDR3 loop spans 15 amino acids. Germline V gene lookup returns CDR1 MNHNY and CDR2 SVGAGI (reference sequence). The V gene lost 6 bases and the J gene lost 2 bases, with 14 bases spanning the gap. CDR3 nucleotides: TGTGCCAGCAGGTCACAGGGTGTAGGCAATCAGCCCCAGCATTTT. The encoded protein is CASRSQGVGNQPQHF.

The rearrangement links TRBV12-3 or TRBV12-4 to TRBJ1-1; TRBD1 might be the D (5 bases). The ends were cut back, 5 bases at V and 5 bases at J, with 12 bases in the middle. The CDR3 consists of 13 residues. The CDR3 is CASSIQQATEAFF. The CDR3 nucleotides are TGTGCCAGCAGTATTCAACAGGCTACTGAAGCTTTCTTT.

V usage is TRBV7-8 and J usage is TRBJ2-2; TRBD2 agrees at 10 bases. Germline CDR1 is SGHVS and CDR2 is FQNEAQ. The CDR3 is 15 residues long. Unmatched junction bases numbered 6, after V lost 6 bases and J lost 5 bases. The CDR3 loop is CASRKLAGATGELFF. DNA of the CDR3: TGTGCCAGCAGGAAGCTAGCGGGAGCTACCGGGGAGCTGTTTTTT.

The chain combines TRBV6-6 with TRBJ2-3; D is ambiguous. Per the germline V gene, CDR1 is MNHNY and CDR2 is SVGAGI (reference sequence). CDR3 size: 13 residues. With 4 bases removed from V and 0 bases from J, the gap between germline ends came to 5 bases. The CDR3 DNA sequence: TGTGCCAGCAGTTTTCAGAGCACAGATACGCAGTATTTT. This translates into CASSFQSTDTQYF.

This clone was seen a few times. The J gene is TRBJ1-4, the V gene TRBV24-1, with TRBD1 matching 10 bases. J lost 8 bases, V lost 4 bases, and 6 bases had no gene match. The CDR3 consists of 15 residues. Germline V gene lookup returns CDR1 KGHDR and CDR2 SFDVKD. CDR3 sequence: CATSDPGQGNEKLFF. The DNA for the CDR3 is TGTGCCACCAGTGACCCGGGACAGGGGAACGAAAAACTGTTTTTT.

The gene calls are TRBV10-1 and TRBJ2-2, with D possibly TRBD2 on 6 matching bases. This CDR3 region has 12 residues. V was trimmed by 4 bases and J by 9 bases, leaving 9 bases between them. Germline V gene data show CDR1 as WNHNN and CDR2 as SYGVQD (reference sequence). The CDR3 DNA reads as TGCGCCAGCAGTGGGGAGGATAGGGAGCTGTTTTTT. Translation gives CASSGEDRELFF.

A single count supports this clone. The chain has TRBV19 and TRBJ1-6; 7 nucleotides match TRBD1. This CDR3 comprises 16 residues. J lost 5 bases, V lost 6 bases, and 10 bases had no gene match. Germline lookup yields CDR1 LNHDA and CDR2 SQIVND (reference sequence). DNA for the CDR3: TGTGCCAGTAGGCAGAAACAGGGGAGGAATAATTCACCCCTCCACTTT. Translated: CASRQKQGRNNSPLHF.

This rearrangement joins TRBV21-1 to TRBJ1-2; the DNA was not used to check the table's D call, TRBD1. TRBV21-1 is annotated as a pseudogene. This CDR3 is built from 13 residues. CDR3 protein: CAVPQGKGPGGPF. The CDR3 DNA follows: TGTGCCGTCCCACAGGGGAAGGGCCCCGGGGGTCCTTTC.

The chain joins TRBV3-1 (or the pseudogene TRBV3-2) to TRBJ2-2; unclear D gene. The CDR3 spans 16 residues. Germline V gene lookup returns CDR1 LGHDT and CDR2 YNNKEL (reference sequence). With 1 base removed from V and 5 bases from J, the gap between germline ends came to 14 bases. The CDR3 bases are TGTGCCAGCAGCCAAGTCGTAGGCAGGTCTACCGGGGAGCTGTTTTTT. Protein product: CASSQVVGRSTGELFF.

The chain carries TRBV3-1 (or the pseudogene TRBV3-2) and TRBJ2-3; 13 bases agree with TRBD2. CDR1 and CDR2 (germline): LGHDT, YNNKEL (reference sequence). Trimming took 0 bases from V and 3 from J; bases not matched to a gene: 6. The length of the CDR3 is 18 residues. The CDR3 DNA is TGTGCCAGCAGCCAAGATCGTCGGACTAGCGGGAGAACAGATACGCAGTATTTT. Amino acid sequence: CASSQDRRTSGRTDTQYF.

The chain combines TRBV5-1 with TRBJ2-2, with TRBD1 matching over 7 bases. The V gene's germline CDR1 is SGHRS and CDR2 YFSETQ. This CDR3 has 14 amino acids. Germline trimming cut 2 bases from V and 3 bases from J; bases unmatched to any gene: 1. The DNA of the CDR3 is TGCGCCAGCAGCTTACAGGGGTACACCGGGGAGCTGTTTTTT. It is translated as CASSLQGYTGELFF.

V usage is TRBV6-2 or TRBV6-3 and J usage is TRBJ2-3; no firm D call. Germline V gene lookup returns CDR1 MNHEY and CDR2 SVGEGT. The CDR3 length is 11 residues. V was clipped by 4 bases and J by 8 bases, with 7 bases between them. CDR3 sequence (DNA): TGTGCCAGCAGTTCTCCAGTTACGCAGTATTTT. This codes for CASSSPVTQYF.